The T cell receptor beta chain under discussion was sequenced for a study of CD4 and CD8 cells across lung adenocarcinoma regions. This clonotype was counted a few times. TCRdb redid the calling of the PCR reads with MiXCR, one entry per CDR3 protein. The sample contains about 9,600 distinct CDR3 sequences, around 51% of which appear only once. Trimming left V 6 bases short and J 3 bases short, with 18 bases between. The CDR3 has 16 residues. Germline values: CDR1 MNHEY, CDR2 SMNVEV (reference sequence). The chain joins TRBV27 to TRBJ2-4; the D gene is possibly TRBD2 (5 bases). The sequenced sample was CD4+ T cells from the margin of a lung tumor. The TCR was taken from a male donor with lung adenocarcinoma. The CD4 and CD8 labels of this study may be unreliable. The CDR3 nucleotides read TGTGCCAGCAGAAAACAAGGACTGTCCAACAAAAACATTCAGTACTTC. It is translated as CASRKQGLSNKNIQYF.